This T cell receptor (beta chain) derives from a study of blood T cell repertoires in COVID-19. Study details: Sites across the United States, Italy and Spain contributed samples from acute and convalescent COVID-19. From T cells, B-cell-depleted T cells, or PBMCs came the material, which was cDNA or gDNA.

Sequencing was performed with immunoSEQ multiplex PCR; in TCRdb, only in-frame clones are kept and a portion is missing. The sample contains 85,000 to 100,000 clones, approximately 83% of which appear only once. Germline V gives CDR1 MNHNS, CDR2 SASEGT. The V and J ends lost 2 bases and 5 bases respectively, with 13 bases between them. CDR3 length: 15 amino acids. The origin of this receptor is a man in his fifties or sixties with acute or convalescent COVID-19. V and J are TRBV6-1 and TRBJ1-3; D is perhaps TRBD1 (5 bases). The sequenced material came from peripheral blood. In nucleotides, the CDR3 is TGTGCCAGCAGTGAAAACAGGCACTCGAGAAACACCATATATTTT. Its translation is CASSENRHSRNTIYF.